This T cell receptor (beta chain) stems from a study of T cell clonotyping in hematopoietic cell transplantation. CDR3 length: 13 amino acids. V dropped 6 bases and J dropped 2; count of bases not matched to a gene: 4. In germline, CDR1 is LNHDA, CDR2 SQIVND (reference sequence). Profiling relied on immunoSEQ multiplex PCR, and the TCRdb table lists in-frame clones only, not all of them. The table includes about 69,000 clones, 94% detected once. This clonotype was sampled from a man between 50 and 59 years old in good health. Some clones in this sample may be carry-over from other donors' samples. The specimen sequenced was peripheral blood mononuclear cells. The rearrangement joins TRBV19 to TRBJ2-7; 7 bases are shared with TRBD1. CDR3 DNA sequence: TGTGCCAGTAGCTTTGGACAGGCCTACGAGCAGTACTTC. This translates into CASSFGQAYEQYF.